Shown below are 26 T cell receptor beta chains from a single sample sequenced in a study of neurological immune-mediated disorders. One entry per CDR3 protein, called by TCRdb with MiXCR from the 5' RACE reads. This sample has about 70,000 distinct CDR3 sequences; approximately 5% occur once, and the top ten carry about 2.2%. The sample was PBMCs. Source of these receptors: a woman in her 70s with multiple sclerosis.

This clonotype was observed at least ten times. This chain connects TRBV12-3 or TRBV12-4 to TRBJ1-1, with 7 bases lining up with TRBD1. The junction had 9 bases not matched to a gene; V was cut back by 4 bases and J by 1 base. The CDR3 covers 16 residues. The CDR3 coding sequence is TGTGCCAGCAGTTGGCGACAGGGAATGGGGAACACTGAAGCTTTCTTT. It specifies CASSWRQGMGNTEAFF.

Ten or more counts support this clonotype. This rearrangement joins TRBV7-2 to TRBJ2-6; D is undetermined. The germline gives CDR1 SGHTA, CDR2 FQGNSA. V lost 2 bases and J 0 bases, leaving 8 bases between the germline ends. The CDR3 is made up of 16 amino acids. This CDR3 reads CASSLRSNSGANVLTF. The CDR3 coding sequence is TGTGCCAGCAGCTTAAGGTCGAACTCTGGGGCCAACGTCCTGACTTTC.

This clonotype has at least ten counts. The chain combines TRBV5-1 with TRBJ2-7; no clear D gene. CDR1 SGHRS and CDR2 YFSETQ come from the germline V gene. CDR3 length: 11 amino acids. V was pared by 4 bases and J by 6 bases, with 8 bases between. CDR3 sequence: CASSLVGEQYF. In DNA form, the CDR3 reads TGCGCCAGCAGCCTAGTGGGCGAGCAGTACTTC. The full variable domain, rest sourced from reference TRBV5-1 and TRBJ2-7, is KAGVTQTPRYLIKTRGQQVTLSCSPISGHRSVSWYQQTPGQGLQFLFEYFSETQRNKGNFPGRFSGRQFSNSRSEMNVSTLELGDSALYLCASSLVGEQYFGPGTRLTVT.

This clonotype was counted at least ten times. The J gene is TRBJ1-2, the V gene TRBV4-3; D ambiguous. Germline V gene sequence: CDR1 LGHNA, CDR2 YSLEER. Trimming removed 0 bases from V and 8 bases from J, with 13 bases in between. This CDR3 contains 14 residues. The CDR3: CASSQEQASRGYTF. The DNA of the CDR3 is TGCGCCAGCAGCCAAGAGCAGGCGTCGAGGGGCTACACCTTC.

This clonotype has at least ten counts. The chain has TRBV5-1 and TRBJ2-1, with 8 bases fitting TRBD1. CDR1 SGHRS and CDR2 YFSETQ come from the germline V gene. The ends lost 0 bases at V and 5 bases at J; junction bases unmatched: 1. CDR3 length: 14 amino acids. The CDR3 here is CASSLGTGNNEQFF. The CDR3 DNA follows: TGCGCCAGCAGCTTGGGGACAGGGAACAATGAGCAGTTCTTC.

The chain carries TRBV5-1 and TRBJ2-2; TRBD2 is a possible D gene (6 bases). The CDR3 contains 14 residues. Trimming took off 0 bases at V and 5 bases at J, with 8 bases between the two ends. Germline V CDR1 and CDR2: SGHRS, YFSETQ. The CDR3 is CASSLAGVTGELFF. Here the CDR3 DNA reads TGCGCCAGCAGCTTGGCGGGAGTTACCGGGGAGCTGTTTTTT.

The chain has TRBV5-5 and TRBJ2-7, with D possibly matching TRBD1 (6 bases). This CDR3 is 14 amino acids long. Trimming stripped 6 bases from V and 5 bases from J, with 18 bases between. Germline V gene sequence: CDR1 SGHKS, CDR2 YYEKEE (reference sequence). This chain's CDR3 is CASTLSTHRDEQYF. The CDR3 nucleotides are TGTGCCAGCACCCTAAGTACCCACAGGGACGAGCAGTACTTC.

This clonotype occurred many times. The chain recombines TRBV2 with TRBJ2-6; weak D call: TRBD2 (5 bases). From germline, CDR1 is SNHLY and CDR2 FYNNEI. The CDR3 contains 16 residues. V was shortened by 0 bases and J by 5 bases, with 11 bases between the two germline ends. CDR3 sequence (DNA): TGTGCCAGCAGTGAAGCAGTCGGGATTAGGGCCAACGTCCTGACTTTC. Its translation: CASSEAVGIRANVLTF.

The chain links TRBV10-2 to TRBJ2-1, with D unclear. In germline, CDR1 is WSHSY, CDR2 SAAADI. This CDR3 is built from 14 residues. The V end lost 10 bases, the J end lost 0 bases, and 13 bases lay between the germline ends. This CDR3 reads CAKYTTSSYNEQFF. The CDR3 nucleotides read TGCGCCAAATACACTACGAGCTCCTACAATGAGCAGTTCTTC.

In this sample, this clonotype turned up many times. The chain uses TRBV7-9 and TRBJ1-1, with D possibly being TRBD1 (5 bases). V was cut by 5 bases and J by 2 bases, with 9 bases left in between. The germline V gene encodes CDR1 SEHNR and CDR2 FQNEAQ (reference sequence). The CDR3 has 13 residues. The CDR3, as DNA: TGTGCCAGCAGCCCACAGGTTAACACTGAAGCTTTCTTT. It is translated as CASSPQVNTEAFF.

This clonotype was recorded many times. This chain's CDR3 is CASSLSGGQETQYF. The CDR3 nucleotides read TGCGCCAGCAGCTTATCTGGGGGTCAAGAGACCCAGTACTTC. The chain links TRBV5-1 to TRBJ2-5; D tentatively reads TRBD1 or TRBD2 (5 bases each). Germline CDR1 reads SGHRS; CDR2 reads YFSETQ. CDR3 length: 14 amino acids. V was pared by 2 bases and J by 2 bases, with 10 bases between.

This clonotype was observed many times. The chain combines TRBV20-1 with TRBJ2-3; 9 bases are a match to TRBD2. V lost 6 bases and J lost 2; bases outside the gene matches: 6. The CDR3 contains 14 residues. Germline values: CDR1 DFQATT, CDR2 SNEGSKA (reference sequence). The chain's CDR3 is CSATGTSLTDTQYF. Written as DNA, the CDR3 is TGCAGTGCCACCGGGACTAGCCTCACAGATACGCAGTATTTT.

This clonotype was seen repeatedly, ten times or more. The chain is built from TRBV6-1 and TRBJ2-5, with 10 bases identical to TRBD2. The V gene end was trimmed by 7 bases and the J gene end by 3 bases; junction bases not matched to a gene: 8. Germline assignment: CDR1 MNHNS and CDR2 SASEGT. The CDR3 has 15 amino acids. For the CDR3, the DNA is TGTGCCAGCACCCCCCGGACTAGCGGAAAAGAGACCCAGTACTTC. This sequence encodes CASTPRTSGKETQYF.

This clonotype was counted many times. For the CDR3, the DNA is TGCGCCAGCAGCGCGACGCCGGGACAAGCTTACAATGAGCAGTTCTTC. Encoded protein: CASSATPGQAYNEQFF. The V and J genes are TRBV4-1 and TRBJ2-1; a weak D match, TRBD1 (6 bases). Germline lookup yields CDR1 MGHRA and CDR2 YSYEKL. The CDR3 spans 16 residues. The V and J ends lost 5 bases and 4 bases respectively, with 18 bases between them.

The table lists this clonotype with many counts. The gene calls are TRBV5-1 and TRBJ2-2, with 7 bases fitting TRBD1. In germline, CDR1 is SGHRS, CDR2 YFSETQ. The V and J ends lost 4 bases and 0 bases, in that order; junction bases with no gene match: 9. This CDR3 has 17 residues. The CDR3 DNA reads as TGCGCCAGCAGCAGCCGAAGGGGGCTGGCGAACACCGGGGAGCTGTTTTTT. This codes for CASSSRRGLANTGELFF.

This CDR3 is CASSYLGTASDEQYF. The CDR3, as DNA: TGTGCCAGCAGTTACCTGGGGACGGCAAGCGACGAGCAGTACTTC. The chain combines TRBV6-2 or TRBV6-3 with TRBJ2-7; the D call may be TRBD1 or TRBD2 (5 bases each). The ends were cut back, 2 bases at V and 5 bases at J, with 16 bases in the middle. This CDR3 contains 15 residues. Germline V gene lookup returns CDR1 MNHEY and CDR2 SVGEGT.

This clonotype was counted at least ten times. CDR3 residues: CSARDPQGGWETQYF. The CDR3 nucleotides are TGCAGTGCTAGAGATCCGCAGGGAGGGTGGGAGACCCAGTACTTC. This chain joins TRBV20-1 and TRBJ2-5; TRBD2 matches at 7 bases. Germline trimming cut 0 bases from V and 5 bases from J; bases unmatched to any gene: 9. Germline CDR1 DFQATT, CDR2 SNEGSKA (reference sequence). The length of the CDR3 is 15 residues.

This clonotype was seen repeatedly, ten times or more. The chain carries TRBV20-1 and TRBJ2-1; the D gene is possibly TRBD1 (5 bases). Germline lookup yields CDR1 DFQATT and CDR2 SNEGSKA (reference sequence). Trimming took off 6 bases at V and 0 bases at J, with 12 bases between the two ends. The CDR3 length is 14 residues. DNA for the CDR3: TGCAGTGCGCCAGACAGCACCTCCTACAATGAGCAGTTCTTC. It encodes CSAPDSTSYNEQFF.

This clonotype showed up many times. The chain employs TRBV12-3 or TRBV12-4 and TRBJ2-2; the match to TRBD2 covers 14 bases. The V gene end was trimmed by 6 bases and the J gene end by 4 bases; junction bases not matched to a gene: 13. CDR3 size: 19 residues. DNA for the CDR3: TGTGCCAGCAGCCTAAACCCGGGACTAGCGGGAGTCGGCACCGGGGAGCTGTTTTTT. This translates into CASSLNPGLAGVGTGELFF.

This clonotype was counted many times. The chain combines TRBV5-1 with TRBJ2-7; D is perhaps TRBD1 (5 bases). Looked up from germline, CDR1 is SGHRS and CDR2 is YFSETQ. With 2 bases removed from V and 4 bases from J, the gap between germline ends came to 10 bases. This CDR3 is 13 amino acids long. The CDR3 nucleotides are TGCGCCAGCAGCTTCCAGGGTAATTACGAGCAGTACTTC. As protein: CASSFQGNYEQYF.

This clonotype was counted at least ten times. The V and J genes are TRBV5-1 and TRBJ2-3; 8 positions match TRBD2. From germline, CDR1 is SGHRS and CDR2 YFSETQ. The length of the CDR3 is 15 residues. With 6 bases clipped from V and 1 base from J, the junction kept 7 bases outside the gene matches. CDR3 in DNA: TGCGCCAGCAATCCGGCGGGAGGTCGCACAGATACGCAGTATTTT. It specifies CASNPAGGRTDTQYF.

This clonotype was observed a handful of times. The chain's CDR3 is CASSLKYGGTEAFF. The CDR3 DNA follows: TGTGCCAGCAGCTTAAAGTACGGAGGGACTGAAGCTTTCTTT. The V call is TRBV7-2, the J call TRBJ1-1; D gene ambiguous. Per germline, CDR1 SGHTA and CDR2 FQGNSA. Trimming shortened V by 2 bases and J by 5 bases, and 12 bases separated the two germline ends. The CDR3 is made up of 14 amino acids.

The V and J genes are TRBV4-3 and TRBJ2-7; perhaps TRBD2 as D (6 bases). V lost 4 bases and J 3 bases, leaving 13 bases between the germline ends. Germline assignment: CDR1 LGHNA and CDR2 YSLEER. CDR3 length equals 14 residues. CDR3 in DNA: TGCGCCAGCAGCCTGTCGGAGGGATACTACGAGCAGTACTTC. Translated: CASSLSEGYYEQYF.

This clonotype was seen at least ten times. The chain carries TRBV29-1 and TRBJ1-2; no definite D call. The CDR3 is made up of 15 amino acids. CDR1 and CDR2 (germline): SQVTM, ANQGSEA. Between the trimmed V and J ends, which lost 6 bases and 0 bases, there was a span of 17 bases. The CDR3: CSVEPYEEANYGYTF. DNA for the CDR3: TGCAGCGTAGAACCATATGAAGAGGCTAACTATGGCTACACCTTC.

This clonotype was observed many times. The chain employs TRBV13 and TRBJ2-7, with 8 bases aligning to TRBD1. The V segment lost 4 bases and the J segment 0 bases; nucleotides outside the gene matches: 5. The CDR3 runs to 15 residues. Germline CDR1 and CDR2: PRHDT and FYEKMQ (reference sequence). The CDR3: CASSSGQGHSYEQYF. The CDR3, as DNA: TGTGCCAGCAGCTCCGGACAGGGCCACTCCTACGAGCAGTACTTC.

The chain uses TRBV20-1 and TRBJ1-1; tentative D call: TRBD1 (5 bases). Germline loops: CDR1 DFQATT, CDR2 SNEGSKA (reference sequence). The V and J ends lost 8 bases and 1 base respectively, with 14 bases between them. This CDR3 has 13 residues. The CDR3 reads CSMVLTGNTEAFF. The CDR3 coding sequence is TGCAGTATGGTGCTAACAGGGAACACTGAAGCTTTCTTT.